This section outlines one TCR beta chain sequence together with its context. The germline V gene has CDR1 SEHNR and CDR2 FQNEAQ (reference sequence). V lost 3 bases, J lost 7 bases, and 8 bases stayed unmatched. The length of the CDR3 is 14 residues. The data stem from a study of cytomegalovirus exposure and HLA in healthy donors. Primers for the PCR totalled 60 Vbeta and 13 Jbeta. Sequencing was performed with immunoSEQ multiplex PCR; in TCRdb, only in-frame clones are kept and a portion is missing. The sample yields some 52,000 clones, 72% seen once. This chain uses TRBV7-9 with TRBJ1-1, with 7 bases aligning to TRBD1. Sequenced material: PBMCs. The TCR comes from a woman aged 45-60 years in good health and CMV-seronegative. CDR3 sequence reads: CASSFLGSGGEAFF. In DNA, the CDR3 is TGTGCCAGCAGCTTCCTCGGATCAGGGGGTGAAGCTTTCTTT.